One and the same sample provided the 23 T cell receptor beta chains below, sequenced in a study of blood T cell repertoires in COVID-19 (dated by TCRdb to 2019 to 2021). The protocol used for the library was the immunoSEQ multiplex PCR assay. Not all clones reach the TCRdb copy of this immuneACCESS table, which keeps in-frame sequences only. Checked studies attribute under half of the gap to unresolved V genes and leave the rest unexplained. Counted in this sample were more than 200,000 clones; 75% to 90% of them appeared once. The top ten constitute under 4.5% of the sample. Sequenced material: PBMCs or T cells enriched from blood (not recorded which). These receptors were obtained from a woman aged 30 to 39 who had been exposed to COVID-19.

This clone occurred once. The chain is built from TRBV12-3 or TRBV12-4 and TRBJ1-1, with unresolved D. Trimming took 1 base from V and 4 from J, leaving 7 bases between them. The CDR3 is 13 residues long. The CDR3 protein is CASSLGEVTEAFF. The CDR3 coding sequence is TGTGCCAGCAGTTTAGGTGAGGTCACTGAAGCTTTCTTT.

The chain couples TRBV2 to TRBJ1-5; TRBD1 is a possible D gene (5 bases). Germline loops: CDR1 SNHLY, CDR2 FYNNEI. Trimming stripped 1 base from V and 6 bases from J, with 7 bases between. The CDR3 loop spans 13 amino acids. This CDR3 reads CASSEDRFQPQHF. DNA for the CDR3: TGTGCCAGCAGTGAAGACAGGTTTCAGCCCCAGCATTTT. The full variable domain, with the rest looked up from reference TRBV2 and TRBJ1-5, is EPEVTQTPSHQVTQMGQEVILRCVPISNHLYFYWYRQILGQKVEFLVSFYNNEISEKSEIFDDQFSVERPDGSNFTLKIRSTKLEDSAMYFCASSEDRFQPQHFGDGTRLSIL.

V is TRBV2 and J is TRBJ2-1; no definite D call. V shed 7 bases and J shed 0 bases, with 10 bases lying between them. This CDR3 has 14 residues. Per germline, CDR1 SNHLY and CDR2 FYNNEI. Here the CDR3 reads CASKTRSSYNEQFF. The CDR3 coding sequence is TGTGCCAGCAAGACTCGAAGCTCCTACAATGAGCAGTTCTTC. Full variable domain (remainder filled in from reference TRBV2 and TRBJ2-1): EPEVTQTPSHQVTQMGQEVILRCVPISNHLYFYWYRQILGQKVEFLVSFYNNEISEKSEIFDDQFSVERPDGSNFTLKIRSTKLEDSAMYFCASKTRSSYNEQFFGPGTRLTVL.

The V gene is TRBV25-1, the J gene TRBJ1-3; perhaps TRBD1 as D (6 bases). Germline-derived CDR1 and CDR2 are MGHDK and SYGVNS. The CDR3 is 13 residues long. Trimming removed 8 bases at V and 2 bases at J, with 10 bases between. CDR3 in amino acids: CASSQGAGNTIYF. Written as DNA, the CDR3 is TGTGCCAGCTCACAGGGTGCTGGAAACACCATATATTTT.

The rearrangement uses TRBV10-3 and TRBJ1-1; 10 nucleotides agree with TRBD1. The CDR3 runs to 15 residues. The V and J ends lost 9 bases and 3 bases, in that order; junction bases with no gene match: 10. Germline CDR1 and CDR2: ENHRY and SYGVKD. This CDR3 is CAIGKTGGAHTEAFF. For the CDR3, the DNA is TGTGCCATAGGGAAGACAGGGGGCGCTCACACTGAAGCTTTCTTT.

The chain employs TRBV12-1 and TRBJ1-1. TRBV12-1 is given as a pseudogene. The CDR3 is 13 amino acids. The chain's CDR3 is CASSLSRRLGAFF. CDR3 bases: TGTGCCAGCAGCTTAAGTCGTCGCCTCGGAGCTTTCTTT.

A single count supports this clone. This chain uses TRBV7-2 with TRBJ1-2, with D tentatively TRBD1 (6 bases). The CDR3 runs to 13 residues. CDR1 is SGHTA and CDR2 is FQGNSA in the germline V gene. V was cut by 1 base and J by 3 bases, with 6 bases left in between. The CDR3 is CASSLGTDYGYTF. DNA for the CDR3: TGTGCCAGCAGCTTAGGGACAGACTATGGCTACACCTTC.

The chain combines TRBV3-1 (or the pseudogene TRBV3-2) with TRBJ1-4; 8 bases map to TRBD1. CDR3 length equals 15 residues. Germline V gives CDR1 LGHDT, CDR2 YNNKEL (reference sequence). V was pared by 3 bases and J by 6 bases, with 6 bases of the junction left unmatched. The CDR3 is CASSHSLGQDEKLFF. In nucleotides, the CDR3 is TGTGCCAGCAGCCATTCACTGGGACAGGATGAAAAACTGTTTTTT.

The J gene is TRBJ1-1, the V gene TRBV14; D is perhaps TRBD1 (5 bases). The ends were cut back, 1 base at V and 1 base at J, with 7 bases in the middle. CDR1 SGHDN and CDR2 FVKESK come from the germline V gene. CDR3 size: 14 residues. The CDR3 DNA sequence: TGTGCCAGCAGCCAAGGACAGCCGAACACTGAAGCTTTCTTT. This gives the protein CASSQGQPNTEAFF.

The chain couples TRBV3-1 (or the pseudogene TRBV3-2) to TRBJ2-3; D unresolved. Trimming cost V 0 bases and J 0 bases, with 16 bases left between them. This CDR3 comprises 18 residues. CDR1 and CDR2 from the germline V gene are LGHDT and YNNKEL (reference sequence). The CDR3 spells CASSQDRWRLPSTDTQYF. CDR3 sequence (DNA): TGTGCCAGCAGCCAAGATAGGTGGAGACTCCCGAGCACAGATACGCAGTATTTT.

The J gene is TRBJ1-4, the V gene TRBV19; TRBD1 agrees at 10 bases. Germline V gene lookup returns CDR1 LNHDA and CDR2 SQIVND (reference sequence). Germline trimming cut 7 bases from V and 4 bases from J; bases unmatched to any gene: 6. The CDR3 spans 15 residues. CDR3 in DNA: TGTGCCAGTAATACCCGGACAGGGGGTAATGAAAAACTGTTTTTT. Its protein is CASNTRTGGNEKLFF.

The chain links TRBV7-9 to TRBJ2-1; unclear D gene. CDR1 and CDR2 from the germline V gene are SEHNR and FQNEAQ (reference sequence). The V end lost 6 bases, the J end lost 3 bases, and 18 bases lay between the germline ends. The CDR3 runs to 16 residues. The CDR3 sequence: CASSRSGTSYYNEQFF. CDR3 nucleotide sequence: TGTGCCAGCAGTCGTTCGGGTACCAGCTACTACAATGAGCAGTTCTTC.

CDR3 sequence reads: CASSLGRLAGGPGTGELFF. DNA of the CDR3: TGCGCCAGCAGCTTGGGAAGACTAGCGGGAGGGCCCGGCACCGGGGAGCTGTTTTTT. The V and J genes are TRBV5-1 and TRBJ2-2; 14 bases are a match to TRBD2. Trimming at V came to 0 bases and at J to 4 bases, leaving 8 bases not matched to a gene. CDR1 and CDR2 (germline): SGHRS, YFSETQ. The CDR3 has 19 amino acids.

The CDR3 loop reads CASSPYSISNYGYTF. CDR3 DNA sequence: TGTGCCAGCAGCCCCTACAGCATTTCTAACTATGGCTACACCTTC. The chain combines TRBV9 with TRBJ1-2; D gene unclear. Trimming stripped 4 bases from V and 0 bases from J, with 13 bases between. Germline CDR1 and CDR2: SGDLS and YYNGEE. The CDR3 is made up of 15 amino acids.

The rearrangement uses TRBV25-1 and TRBJ1-2, with 7 bases identical to TRBD1. The CDR3 covers 14 residues. With 0 bases clipped from V and 3 bases from J, the junction kept 1 base outside the gene matches. Germline CDR1 MGHDK, CDR2 SYGVNS. The CDR3 DNA reads as TGTGCCAGCAGTGAATATACAGGGGACTATGGCTACACCTTC. It specifies CASSEYTGDYGYTF.

The CDR3 protein is CASSFDSAATGQYF. The CDR3 DNA reads TGTGCCAGCAGCTTCGACTCCGCAGCGACCGGGCAGTACTTC. This chain uses TRBV5-5 with TRBJ2-7; D remains unclear. Per germline, CDR1 SGHKS and CDR2 YYEKEE (reference sequence). Trimming removed 2 bases at V and 9 bases at J, with 18 bases between. This CDR3 is built from 14 residues.

This chain connects TRBV5-8 to TRBJ1-4; D is uncertain. The CDR3 length is 13 residues. Germline values: CDR1 SGHTS, CDR2 YDEGEE. Trimming removed 6 bases from V and 6 bases from J, with 12 bases in between. The CDR3: CASKLIRDEKLFF. In DNA form, the CDR3 reads TGTGCCAGCAAGCTCATTAGAGATGAAAAACTGTTTTTT.

The chain is built from TRBV18 and TRBJ1-6; TRBD1 matches 7 bases. The trim removed 4 bases at V and 4 bases at J, leaving 1 base unmatched. Germline V CDR1 and CDR2: KGHSH, LQKENI. The CDR3 totals 14 residues. CDR3 nucleotides: TGTGCCAGCTCACAGGGACAGTATAATTCACCCCTCCACTTT. It translates to CASSQGQYNSPLHF.

This chain uses TRBV12-3 or TRBV12-4 with TRBJ2-1; 8 nucleotides align to TRBD2. CDR3 length: 13 amino acids. The V segment lost 7 bases and the J segment 10 bases; nucleotides outside the gene matches: 9. The CDR3 DNA reads TGTGCCAGCAACCCGGGACTAGACCTCGAGCAGTTCTTC. As protein: CASNPGLDLEQFF.

This chain connects TRBV13 to TRBJ2-1, with D maybe TRBD2 (6 bases). Germline V lookup: CDR1 PRHDT, CDR2 FYEKMQ (reference sequence). V shed 5 bases and J shed 8 bases, with 13 bases lying between them. This CDR3 is 13 amino acids long. Here the CDR3 reads CASSPGGGDEQFF. The CDR3 DNA follows: TGTGCCAGCAGCCCCGGGGGTGGCGATGAGCAGTTCTTC.

CDR3 nucleotides: TGTGCCATCAGTGAGTCGGGGGGAATACGGGGCTACACCTTC. This translates into CAISESGGIRGYTF. V and J are TRBV10-3 and TRBJ1-2; a possible D gene is TRBD1 (5 bases). Deletions cut 0 bases from V and 8 bases from J, with 13 bases between. Germline V lookup: CDR1 ENHRY, CDR2 SYGVKD. The CDR3 is made up of 14 amino acids.

This clone was seen only once. The chain carries TRBV6-5 and TRBJ1-2, with TRBD1 matching over 11 bases. Germline V gene lookup returns CDR1 MNHEY and CDR2 SVGAGI. The CDR3 contains 13 residues. With 5 bases clipped from V and 7 bases from J, the junction kept 3 bases outside the gene matches. CDR3 in DNA: TGTGCCAGCAGTCCCGGGACAGGGGGTGGCTACACCTTC. Protein product: CASSPGTGGGYTF.

This clone showed up just a few times. The chain couples TRBV12-3 or TRBV12-4 to TRBJ1-5; D is unclear. The CDR3 spans 13 residues. V was clipped by 6 bases and J by 4 bases, with 10 bases between them. The CDR3 DNA sequence: TGTGCCAGCAGCCCCTACGGGAATCAGCCCCAGCATTTT. This codes for CASSPYGNQPQHF.